These T cell receptor beta chains were read from a single sample in a study of regulatory and conventional T cells in RAG deficiency. Sequencing was performed with immunoSEQ multiplex PCR; in TCRdb, only in-frame clones are kept and a portion is missing. The sample records almost 35,000 clones, 75% to 80% being singletons. These same records also appear under a second study, on regulatory T cells.

The sample consisted of CD4+ effector T cells sorted from blood. The receptor source for this set is a human donor in good health. CDR3s include the opening cysteine and the closing phenylalanine or tryptophan. Each record gives: CDR3 length, V gene, D gene, J gene, clone size, CDR3 protein, CDR3 DNA. D genes are given only for firm matches. Not all rows give a size; the values are once, few, many and, for expanded clones, a class.

>14|TRBV4-2|-|TRBJ2-7|-
CASSQDPATYEQYF
TGTGCCAGCAGCCAAGATCCCGCAACCTACGAGCAGTACTTC
>16|TRBV10-3|TRBD1|TRBJ1-1|-
CAISESLGDRDTEAFF
TGTGCCATCAGTGAGTCCCTTGGCGACAGGGACACTGAAGCTTTCTTT
>14|TRBV10-3|TRBD2|TRBJ2-5|-
CAIGRLAGEETQYF
TGTGCCATCGGCCGACTAGCGGGGGAAGAGACCCAGTACTTC
>12|TRBV2|-|TRBJ1-1|few
CASRQGNTEAFF
TGTGCCAGCAGGCAGGGGAACACTGAAGCTTTCTTT
>14|TRBV5-4|-|TRBJ1-5|-
CASSFWGLGQPQHF
TGTGCCAGCAGCTTCTGGGGGCTCGGGCAGCCCCAGCATTTT
>14|TRBV12-5|-|TRBJ1-1|-
CASVSGAGDTEAFF
TGTGCTAGTGTTTCGGGGGCGGGTGACACTGAAGCTTTCTTT
>13|TRBV19|-|TRBJ2-1|-
CASRAVDHNEQFF
TGTGCCAGTCGGGCAGTTGATCACAATGAGCAGTTCTTC
>13|TRBV2|-|TRBJ2-1|-
CASSKGFGDEQFF
TGTGCCAGCTCGAAGGGATTCGGGGATGAGCAGTTCTTC
>14|TRBV10-3|TRBD1|TRBJ2-7|-
CAISKTGASYEQYF
TGTGCCATCAGTAAGACAGGGGCCTCCTACGAGCAGTACTTC
>14|TRBV18|-|TRBJ1-2|-
CASSPPQPGGGYTF
TGTGCCAGCTCACCACCCCAGCCCGGGGGGGGCTACACCTTC
>14|TRBV2|-|TRBJ2-5|-
CASRGTSFGSTQYF
TGTGCCAGCAGGGGAACTAGTTTCGGATCGACCCAGTACTTC
>14|TRBV30|-|TRBJ1-2|few
CAWSEQGIGYGYTF
TGTGCCTGGAGCGAACAGGGTATAGGGTATGGCTACACCTTC
>22|TRBV10-3|-|TRBJ1-6|-
CAISAISLTGTHMGISNSPLHF
TGTGCCATCAGCGCCATTAGCCTTACGGGGACTCACATGGGGATTTCAAATTCACCCCTCCACTTT
>17|TRBV7-8|TRBD1|TRBJ1-3|-
CASSLAHYRGRGNTIYF
TGTGCCAGCAGCTTAGCCCACTACAGGGGAAGGGGAAACACCATATATTTT
>17|TRBV19|-|TRBJ2-3|once
CASSMTVQGGVMDTQYF
TGTGCCAGTAGTATGACGGTACAGGGAGGGGTTATGGATACGCAGTATTTT
>15|TRBV11-2|TRBD1|TRBJ1-5|-
CASSLGDSSNQPQHF
TGTGCCAGCAGCTTGGGGGACAGTTCCAATCAGCCCCAGCATTTT
>15|TRBV7-8|TRBD1|TRBJ2-5|-
CASSSQQGARETQYF
TGTGCCAGCAGCTCACAACAGGGGGCGCGGGAGACCCAGTACTTC
>15|TRBV7-9|TRBD1|TRBJ1-2|-
CASSLAGGQQYGYTF
TGTGCCAGCAGCTTGGCAGGGGGCCAACAATATGGCTACACCTTC
>16|TRBV5-6|TRBD2|TRBJ2-3|-
CASSLNTGRGTDTQYF
TGTGCCAGCAGCTTGAATACGGGGAGGGGCACAGATACGCAGTATTTT
>15|TRBV7-3|-|TRBJ2-1|-
CASSSPQSSYNEQFF
TGTGCCAGCAGCTCCCCTCAGAGCTCCTACAATGAGCAGTTCTTC
>14|TRBV9|-|TRBJ1-3|-
CASSPQVTGNTIYF
TGTGCCAGCAGCCCACAGGTTACTGGAAACACCATATATTTT
>15|TRBV2|-|TRBJ2-7|-
CASIPITGASYEQYF
TGTGCCAGCATCCCCATTACGGGGGCCTCCTACGAGCAGTACTTC
>13|TRBV19|-|TRBJ1-5|-
CASSQELYQPQHF
TGTGCCAGTAGCCAGGAACTCTATCAGCCCCAGCATTTT
>15|TRBV6-1|-|TRBJ1-5|-
CATVLQGGSNQPQHF
TGTGCCACCGTGCTCCAGGGAGGGAGCAATCAGCCCCAGCATTTT
>15|TRBV6-5|-|TRBJ1-6|few
CASSYSQGGYSPLHF
TGTGCCAGCAGTTACTCGCAGGGTGGGTACTCACCCCTCCACTTT
>16|TRBV7-8|TRBD2|TRBJ2-3|-
CASSLGGGGASDTQYF
TGTGCCAGCAGCTTAGGGGGCGGGGGGGCCTCAGATACGCAGTATTTT
>15|TRBV23-1|-|TRBJ1-1|once
CASSQAIGVNTEAFF
TGCGCCAGCAGTCAAGCCATTGGGGTGAACACTGAAGCTTTCTTT
>13|TRBV6-5|TRBD2|TRBJ2-3|few
CASRSGGEDTQYF
TGTGCCAGCAGGAGCGGGGGGGAAGATACGCAGTATTTT